This is a list of T cell receptor beta chains from one sample in a study of blood T cell repertoires in COVID-19. Sequencing was performed with immunoSEQ multiplex PCR; in TCRdb, only in-frame clones are kept and a portion is missing. Of approximately 470,000 clones listed, about 85% are singletons. Sequencing was carried out using PBMCs or T cells enriched from blood (not recorded which). These receptors were collected from a woman in her late teens or twenties who had recovered from COVID-19. CDR3s leave out the opening cysteine and the closing phenylalanine or tryptophan. Each record gives: V gene, J gene, CDR3 protein.

TRBV5-1	TRBJ2-5	ATRQRGAYQETQY
TRBV28	TRBJ2-1	ASSLNRGGEF
TRBV2	TRBJ1-2	ASSERVTASYGYT
TRBV24-1	TRBJ1-1	ATSDSRQGDTEAF
TRBV30	TRBJ1-2	AWSGQGIYGYT
TRBV10-1	TRBJ2-3	ASSESSGEGDTQY
TRBV7-9	TRBJ1-2	ASSRLVARRSKGYT
TRBV3-1/TRBV3-2	TRBJ2-1	ASSQDLAYNEQF
TRBV2	TRBJ1-4	ASSVGRGPTNEKLF
TRBV28	TRBJ1-5	ASREGVFNQPQH
TRBV30	TRBJ1-2	ASGGAFYGYT
TRBV7-8	TRBJ2-7	ASSRRQGPYEQY
TRBV7-3	TRBJ1-1	ASSRSSRTEAF
TRBV29-1	TRBJ1-1	SVGDRDFDAF
TRBV2	TRBJ1-2	ASSEGGTGATGYT
TRBV6-5	TRBJ1-2	ATGEGLDNYGYT
TRBV3-1/TRBV3-2	TRBJ2-5	ASSQRGEETQY
TRBV28	TRBJ2-7	AHSGGPYEQY
TRBV4-1	TRBJ2-1	ASSQVSSGGAVF
TRBV2	TRBJ1-3	ASSEAGAGNTIY
TRBV15	TRBJ2-3	ATSSGGTDTQY
TRBV5-4	TRBJ1-4	ATLKIYPLAHNEKLF
TRBV3-1/TRBV3-2	TRBJ2-5	ASSQDLASGGAEGETQY
TRBV7-3	TRBJ2-2	ASRTGMGTGELF
TRBV12-5	TRBJ1-1	ASGEDRGNTEAF
TRBV19	TRBJ1-5	ASSVTAPDEPQH
TRBV24-1	TRBJ1-2	ATSDLTGQGGYT
TRBV27	TRBJ1-5	ASSFGGNQPQH
TRBV4-1	TRBJ1-1	ASSQPWTGEDTEAF
TRBV5-1	TRBJ2-7	ASSLKWTDRAYEQY
TRBV4-1	TRBJ1-1	ASSHRGDRMNTEAF
TRBV5-4	TRBJ1-4	ASSSDRYNEKLF
TRBV5-6	TRBJ1-6	ASSLAQAVNSPLH
TRBV7-3	TRBJ2-1	ASSRSGGRANEQF
TRBV5-1	TRBJ1-1	ASSLQAPNTEAF
TRBV7-2	TRBJ1-2	ASSLDSYGYT
TRBV14	TRBJ2-4	ASSQGEGNIQY
TRBV19	TRBJ1-5	ASSKGMLNQPQH
TRBV11-3	TRBJ2-7	AVPKGDSTYEQY
TRBV7-9	TRBJ2-7	ASSAQGALRDEQY
TRBV5-1	TRBJ2-1	ASSFDSGKNNEQF
TRBV11-3	TRBJ2-3	ASSSELESDTQY
TRBV5-6	TRBJ2-5	ASSSTGGRETQY
TRBV10-3	TRBJ2-1	AISARTGPNNEQF
TRBV3-1/TRBV3-2	TRBJ2-3	ASSPGTGDTDTQY
TRBV5-1	TRBJ1-1	ASFTDRVSTEAF
TRBV3-1/TRBV3-2	TRBJ1-1	ASSHTGNSAEAF
TRBV14	TRBJ1-2	ASSLDGQVRYGYT
TRBV27	TRBJ1-5	ASSLGQGPWPQH